This entry lists 9 T cell receptor beta chains sequenced from one sample in a study of blood T cell repertoires in COVID-19. The table came from immunoSEQ multiplex PCR; TCRdb's copy has only in-frame clones and leaves some out. Of 95,000 to 110,000 clones in the sample, about 91% were seen once. Sequenced input: peripheral blood. The receptor source for this set is a human donor in a cohort sampled during active COVID-19.

The chain carries TRBV4-1 and TRBJ2-2; 9 nucleotides agree with TRBD2. Germline-derived CDR1 and CDR2 are MGHRA and YSYEKL. V lost 4 bases to trimming and J lost 5 bases; unmatched junction nucleotides: 8. The CDR3 is 16 residues long. CDR3 residues: CASSLQAGGLTGELFF. In nucleotides, the CDR3 is TGCGCCAGCAGCCTCCAAGCGGGAGGTCTTACCGGGGAGCTGTTTTTT.

The chain combines TRBV19 with TRBJ2-6; 9 bases are shared with TRBD2. Germline V CDR1 and CDR2: LNHDA, SQIVND (reference sequence). The CDR3 runs 17 residues. The J segment lost 2 bases and the V segment lost 4 bases, leaving 6 bases of the junction unmatched. CDR3: CASSSSSGVTGANVLTF. CDR3 DNA: TGTGCCAGTAGTAGCTCTAGCGGGGTCACTGGGGCCAACGTCCTGACTTTC. Full variable domain (missing parts from reference TRBV19 and TRBJ2-6): DGGITQSPKYLFRKEGQNVTLSCEQNLNHDAMYWYRQDPGQGLRLIYYSQIVNDFQKGDIAEGYSVSREKKESFPLTVTSAQKNPTAFYLCASSSSSGVTGANVLTFGAGSRLTVL.

CDR3 sequence (DNA): TGCGCCAGCAGCCAAGTTACCCCGGGACTAGCGGGAGGCCCCCCCTACAATGAGCAGTTCTTC. This gives the protein CASSQVTPGLAGGPPYNEQFF. J is TRBJ2-1 and V is TRBV4-3, with 15 bases aligning to TRBD2. Germline trimming cut 1 base from V and 2 bases from J; bases unmatched to any gene: 12. CDR1 is LGHNA and CDR2 is YSLEER in the germline V gene. This CDR3 contains 21 residues.

The chain has TRBV5-1 and TRBJ1-1; D is ambiguous. The CDR3 sequence is 13 residues long. V was pared by 7 bases and J by 1 base, with 11 bases between. Germline CDR1 is SGHRS and CDR2 is YFSETQ. Here the CDR3 reads CASGSLENTEAFF. The CDR3 DNA is TGCGCCAGCGGTTCTTTAGAGAACACTGAAGCTTTCTTT.

In DNA, the CDR3 is TGTGCCAGCAGTTGGGGACTAGCGGGAGGGCCCGATACGCAGTATTTT. Protein sequence: CASSWGLAGGPDTQYF. V and J are TRBV28 and TRBJ2-3, with 16 nucleotides matching TRBD2. V gave up 4 bases and J gave up 6 bases; unmatched junction bases: 4. In germline, CDR1 is MDHEN, CDR2 SYDVKM. There are 16 residues in the CDR3. Full variable domain (remainder filled in from reference TRBV28 and TRBJ2-3): DVKVTQSSRYLVKRTGEKVFLECVQDMDHENMFWYRQDPGLGLRLIYFSYDVKMKEKGDIPEGYSVSREKKERFSLILESASTNQTSMYLCASSWGLAGGPDTQYFGPGTRLTVL.

This rearrangement joins TRBV27 to TRBJ1-1; D may be TRBD1 (6 bases). Germline V gives CDR1 MNHEY, CDR2 SMNVEV (reference sequence). V lost 5 bases to trimming and J lost 4 bases, with 11 bases between them. The length of the CDR3 is 13 residues. The CDR3 DNA reads TGTGCCAGCAGTCGAGGGGGAGTCACTGAAGCTTTCTTT. As protein: CASSRGGVTEAFF.

The gene calls are TRBV5-5 and TRBJ1-2; 7 nucleotides line up with TRBD1. The CDR3 length is 16 residues. J lost 2 bases, V lost 1 base, and 8 bases had no gene match. Germline lookup yields CDR1 SGHKS and CDR2 YYEKEE (reference sequence). This chain's CDR3 is CASSLNPGQKNYGYTF. DNA for the CDR3: TGTGCCAGCAGCTTGAACCCGGGACAGAAGAACTATGGCTACACCTTC.

The V gene is TRBV4-3, the J gene TRBJ1-4, with 9 bases aligning to TRBD1. The ends lost 1 base at V and 5 bases at J; junction bases unmatched: 2. Germline values: CDR1 LGHNA, CDR2 YSLEER. The CDR3 runs to 15 residues. The CDR3 protein is CASSQAGTGNEKLFF. The CDR3 nucleotides read TGCGCCAGCAGCCAAGCCGGGACAGGGAATGAAAAACTGTTTTTT.

This rearrangement joins TRBV3-1 (or the pseudogene TRBV3-2) to TRBJ2-2; 9 bases are a match to TRBD2. V gave up 2 bases and J gave up 4 bases; unmatched junction bases: 5. Germline V gives CDR1 LGHDT, CDR2 YNNKEL (reference sequence). The CDR3 loop spans 16 amino acids. CDR3 loop: CASSQKASGVTGELFF. CDR3 DNA sequence: TGTGCCAGCAGCCAAAAGGCTAGCGGGGTCACCGGGGAGCTGTTTTTT.